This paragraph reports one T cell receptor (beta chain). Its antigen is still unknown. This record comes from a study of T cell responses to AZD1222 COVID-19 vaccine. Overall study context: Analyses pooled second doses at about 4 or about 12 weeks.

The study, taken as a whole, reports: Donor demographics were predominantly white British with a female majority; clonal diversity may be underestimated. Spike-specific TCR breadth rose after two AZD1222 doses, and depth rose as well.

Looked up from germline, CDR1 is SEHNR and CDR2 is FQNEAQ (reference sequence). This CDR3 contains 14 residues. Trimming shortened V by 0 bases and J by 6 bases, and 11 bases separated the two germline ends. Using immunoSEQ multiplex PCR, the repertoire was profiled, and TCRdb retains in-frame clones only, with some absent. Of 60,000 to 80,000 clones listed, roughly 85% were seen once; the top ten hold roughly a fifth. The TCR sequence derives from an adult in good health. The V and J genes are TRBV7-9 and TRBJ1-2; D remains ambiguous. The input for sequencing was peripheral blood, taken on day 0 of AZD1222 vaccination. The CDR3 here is CASSLAGGQDGYTF. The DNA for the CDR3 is TGTGCCAGCAGCTTAGCAGGAGGGCAGGATGGCTACACCTTC.